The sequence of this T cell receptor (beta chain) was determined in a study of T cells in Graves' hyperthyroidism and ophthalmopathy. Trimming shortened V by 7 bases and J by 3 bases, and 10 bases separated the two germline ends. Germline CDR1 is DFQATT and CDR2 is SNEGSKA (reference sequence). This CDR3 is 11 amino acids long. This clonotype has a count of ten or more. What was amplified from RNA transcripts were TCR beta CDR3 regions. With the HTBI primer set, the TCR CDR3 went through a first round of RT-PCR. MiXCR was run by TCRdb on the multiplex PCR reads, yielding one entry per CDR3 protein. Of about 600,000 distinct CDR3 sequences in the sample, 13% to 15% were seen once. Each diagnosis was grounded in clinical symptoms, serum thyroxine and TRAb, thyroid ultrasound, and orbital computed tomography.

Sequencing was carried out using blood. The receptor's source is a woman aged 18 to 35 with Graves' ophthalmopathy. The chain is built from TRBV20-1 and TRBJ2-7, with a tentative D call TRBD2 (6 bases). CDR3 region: CSGERVYEQYF. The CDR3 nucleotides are TGCAGTGGGGAGCGGGTCTACGAGCAGTACTTC.